Shown below are 28 T cell receptor beta chains from a single sample sequenced in a study of T cells in Graves' hyperthyroidism and ophthalmopathy (dated by TCRdb to the late 2010s). Library prep was done by multiplex PCR. TCRdb lists the instrument as Illumina HiSeq 2000. The TCR beta CDR3 regions were amplified from the RNA transcripts. The first round of RT-PCR for the TCR CDR3 was performed with the HTBI primer set and the Qiagen OneStep RT-PCR kit. Through fastp at Q25 and MiXCR, TCRdb rebuilt clones from the public reads, retaining in-frame beta chains. Rows with one shared CDR3 protein collapse into an entry with the most common genes and DNA. The sample table lists some 550,000 distinct CDR3 sequences, more than 15% of them with a count of one. Of the sample, roughly 3.3% falls within the top ten clones. Sequencing was performed on blood. These receptor sequences come from a woman aged 40 to 50 with Graves' ophthalmopathy.

V is TRBV19 and J is TRBJ2-2; D ambiguous. The ends were cut back, 2 bases at V and 1 base at J, with 8 bases in the middle. The CDR3 is 15 amino acids. Germline assignment: CDR1 LNHDA and CDR2 SQIVND (reference sequence). In nucleotides, the CDR3 is TGTGCCAGTAGTATATCCAGGCAGAACACCGGGGAGCTGTTTTTT. Protein product: CASSISRQNTGELFF.

In this sample, this clonotype turned up a few times. The chain uses TRBV18 and TRBJ1-1; 8 nucleotides align to TRBD1. The CDR3 has 16 amino acids. Germline V gene sequence: CDR1 KGHSH, CDR2 LQKENI. The V gene end was trimmed by 2 bases and the J gene end by 2 bases; junction bases not matched to a gene: 7. In DNA, the CDR3 is TGTGCCAGCTCACCATCATTCGGGACAGGAAACACTGAAGCTTTCTTT. Its translation: CASSPSFGTGNTEAFF.

This clonotype was counted many times. The chain has TRBV5-1 and TRBJ2-1, with D maybe TRBD1 (5 bases). Germline values: CDR1 SGHRS, CDR2 YFSETQ. This CDR3 contains 13 residues. Trimming took 5 bases from V and 0 from J, leaving 6 bases between them. The CDR3 DNA is TGCGCCAGCAGGGACAACTCCTACAATGAGCAGTTCTTC. Its protein is CASRDNSYNEQFF. Variable domain in full (rest from reference TRBV5-1 and TRBJ2-1): KAGVTQTPRYLIKTRGQQVTLSCSPISGHRSVSWYQQTPGQGLQFLFEYFSETQRNKGNFPGRFSGRQFSNSRSEMNVSTLELGDSALYLCASRDNSYNEQFFGPGTRLTVL.

In this sample, this clonotype turned up many times. The rearrangement uses TRBV28 and TRBJ2-7; 13 nucleotides align to TRBD2. V lost 6 bases to trimming and J lost 4 bases; unmatched junction nucleotides: 3. Germline V gives CDR1 MDHEN, CDR2 SYDVKM. This CDR3 region has 14 residues. CDR3 loop: CASRTSGRGYEQYF. The CDR3 nucleotides read TGTGCCAGCAGAACTAGCGGGAGGGGGTACGAGCAGTACTTC.

In its sample, this clonotype was seen a few times. V and J are TRBV2 and TRBJ1-5; no definite D call. The germline CDR1 and CDR2 sequences are SNHLY and FYNNEI. This CDR3 contains 14 residues. Trimming stripped 7 bases from V and 3 bases from J, with 13 bases between. CDR3 amino acids: CASTNGRPNQPQHF. CDR3 coding DNA: TGTGCCAGCACTAACGGACGGCCCAATCAGCCCCAGCATTTT.

The chain is built from TRBV18 and TRBJ2-7, with a possible D match to TRBD1 (6 bases). The germline CDR1 and CDR2 sequences are KGHSH and LQKENI. V dropped 6 bases and J dropped 0 bases, with 15 bases sitting between them. CDR3 length: 15 residues. CDR3: CASSPTTGFSYEQYF. In DNA, the CDR3 is TGTGCCAGCTCGCCTACTACAGGGTTCTCCTACGAGCAGTACTTC.

V and J are TRBV20-1 and TRBJ2-7; 8 bases fit TRBD1. Germline CDR1 is DFQATT and CDR2 is SNEGSKA (reference sequence). The CDR3 runs 14 residues. V lost 2 bases to trimming and J lost 2 bases; unmatched junction nucleotides: 5. CDR3 coding DNA: TGCAGTGCTAGATTCACAGGGGGTCCCTACGAGCAGTACTTC. Translation: CSARFTGGPYEQYF.

Many counts were recorded for this clonotype. The chain uses TRBV28 and TRBJ2-1, with 11 nucleotides matching TRBD2. The junction had 2 bases not matched to a gene; V was cut back by 1 base and J by 6 bases. CDR3 length: 15 amino acids. Germline V gives CDR1 MDHEN, CDR2 SYDVKM. The CDR3 DNA reads as TGTGCCAGCAGTTTATATGGGACTAGCGGCAATGAGCAGTTCTTC. Protein sequence: CASSLYGTSGNEQFF.

The chain employs TRBV6-4 and TRBJ2-3, with D perhaps TRBD2 (6 bases). This CDR3 is 16 amino acids long. V dropped 8 bases and J dropped 0 bases, with 18 bases sitting between them. CDR1 MRHNA and CDR2 SNTAGT come from the germline V gene. This CDR3 reads CASGESGAISTDTQYF. In DNA, the CDR3 is TGTGCCAGCGGAGAGTCGGGAGCGATTAGCACAGATACGCAGTATTTT.

The V gene is TRBV6-2 or TRBV6-3, the J gene TRBJ2-5; 9 bases map to TRBD1. The CDR3 contains 15 residues. After removal of 5 bases from V and 2 bases from J, the junction contained 6 bases not matched to a gene. In germline, CDR1 is MNHEY, CDR2 SVGEGT. This CDR3 is CASSGRDRAQETQYF. In DNA form, the CDR3 reads TGTGCCAGCAGTGGACGGGACAGGGCACAAGAGACCCAGTACTTC.

This clonotype was counted between two and nine times. V is TRBV4-1 and J is TRBJ2-2; TRBD2 matches 9 bases. In germline, CDR1 is MGHRA, CDR2 YSYEKL. V lost 3 bases to trimming and J lost 4 bases; unmatched junction nucleotides: 9. The CDR3 is made up of 17 amino acids. The CDR3 coding sequence is TGCGCCAGCAGCCAGATGAAAGCGGGACTAGCCACCGGGGAGCTGTTTTTT. Translation: CASSQMKAGLATGELFF.

This clonotype was observed many times. This chain links TRBV2 with TRBJ1-5; TRBD1 matches at 9 bases. Germline-derived CDR1 and CDR2 are SNHLY and FYNNEI. Trimming at V came to 5 bases and at J to 6 bases, leaving 8 bases not matched to a gene. The CDR3 loop spans 15 amino acids. CDR3 residues: CASSWGQGVIQPQHF. The DNA for the CDR3 is TGTGCCAGCAGTTGGGGACAGGGTGTGATTCAGCCCCAGCATTTT.

As to this clonotype: A read error may explain this, as a much larger clone is one base away. This chain joins TRBV5-1 and TRBJ2-3; D not resolved. Germline V gene data show CDR1 as SGHRS and CDR2 as YFSETQ. V was pared by 1 base and J by 2 bases, with 11 bases between. The CDR3 totals 15 residues. In nucleotides, the CDR3 is TGCGCCAGCAGCTTGAATGGGGTTCCCACAGATACGCAGTATTTT. Protein product: CASSLNGVPTDTQYF.

This clonotype appeared many times. The V and J genes are TRBV20-1 and TRBJ1-5; weak D call: TRBD1 (5 bases). V lost 3 bases and J lost 5, with 11 bases in between. CDR3 length: 13 residues. Germline CDR1 is DFQATT and CDR2 is SNEGSKA (reference sequence). The CDR3 loop is CSASPGTDQPQHF. In DNA form, the CDR3 reads TGCAGTGCTAGTCCGGGGACCGATCAGCCCCAGCATTTT.

This clonotype was found many times. The J gene is TRBJ2-1, the V gene TRBV3-1; D is perhaps TRBD1 or TRBD2 (5 bases each). With 0 bases removed from V and 9 bases from J, the gap between germline ends came to 12 bases. The CDR3 extends over 14 amino acids. Germline loops: CDR1 LGHDT, CDR2 YNNKEL (reference sequence). In DNA, the CDR3 is TGTGCCAGCAGCCAAGATTGGGGGACGAGTGAGCAGTTCTTC. It translates to CASSQDWGTSEQFF.

The chain uses TRBV7-9 and TRBJ2-5; tentative D call: TRBD1 (6 bases). This CDR3 comprises 16 residues. The germline gives CDR1 SEHNR, CDR2 FQNEAQ (reference sequence). V lost 5 bases and J lost 0, with 16 bases in between. This CDR3 reads CASSPKLWGHQETQYF. CDR3 sequence (DNA): TGTGCCAGCAGCCCCAAGTTGTGGGGGCACCAAGAGACCCAGTACTTC.

This rearrangement joins TRBV5-1 to TRBJ2-3; TRBD2 aligns across 9 bases. Germline V gives CDR1 SGHRS, CDR2 YFSETQ. V was pared by 3 bases and J by 3 bases, with 11 bases of the junction left unmatched. CDR3 length equals 17 residues. CDR3 loop: CASSSLREGLWTDTQYF. Written as DNA, the CDR3 is TGCGCCAGCAGCTCCTTGCGGGAGGGCCTTTGGACAGATACGCAGTATTTT. Full variable domain (outside the CDR3, taken from reference TRBV5-1 and TRBJ2-3): KAGVTQTPRYLIKTRGQQVTLSCSPISGHRSVSWYQQTPGQGLQFLFEYFSETQRNKGNFPGRFSGRQFSNSRSEMNVSTLELGDSALYLCASSSLREGLWTDTQYFGPGTRLTVL.

The chain is built from TRBV14 and TRBJ2-7; 7 bases line up with TRBD2. V was pared by 2 bases and J by 7 bases, with 14 bases of the junction left unmatched. The CDR3 runs 16 residues. The V gene's germline CDR1 is SGHDN and CDR2 FVKESK. The CDR3 DNA follows: TGTGCCAGCAGCCAAATCGGGCAACGGGAGGAAAAAGAGCAGTACTTC. Translating gives CASSQIGQREEKEQYF.

About this clonotype: Without the conserved terminal phenylalanine or tryptophan, this CDR3 likely stems from a read error. The chain couples TRBV12-3 or TRBV12-4 to TRBJ2-1; D is perhaps TRBD1 (6 bases). This CDR3 region has 14 residues. V was pared by 6 bases and J by 1 base, with 10 bases between. The CDR3 sequence is CASRSRGSYNEQFL. Here the CDR3 DNA reads TGTGCCAGCAGGTCCAGGGGATCCTACAATGAGCAGTTCTTA.

This clonotype was seen at least ten times. The V gene is TRBV28, the J gene TRBJ2-1; D not resolved. The CDR3 has 13 amino acids. Germline V gives CDR1 MDHEN, CDR2 SYDVKM. V was shortened by 6 bases and J by 12 bases, with 18 bases between the two germline ends. The chain's CDR3 is CASRPPVDPVQFF. The CDR3 DNA follows: TGTGCCAGCAGGCCCCCCGTGGACCCAGTGCAGTTCTTC.

This clonotype was seen more than once but under ten times. A read error is possible here, since a much larger clone lies one base away. The chain carries TRBV11-2 and TRBJ2-5; 7 bases fit TRBD2. CDR3 size: 13 residues. V trimming: 1 base; J trimming: 7 bases; junction bases outside the gene matches: 3. Germline CDR1 SGHAT, CDR2 FQNNGV. The CDR3 DNA reads as TGTGCCAGCAGCTTAGTACTAGCGTCGACCCAGTACTTC. Translating it yields CASSLVLASTQYF.

The table lists this clonotype with many counts. The rearrangement uses TRBV9 and TRBJ2-1; D is uncertain. Germline V gene lookup returns CDR1 SGDLS and CDR2 YYNGEE. V lost 0 bases to trimming and J lost 7 bases, with 8 bases between them. The CDR3 has 13 residues. CDR3 bases: TGTGCCAGCAGCGTAGAAGCTTGGAATGAGCAGTTCTTC. Residues: CASSVEAWNEQFF.

This rearrangement joins TRBV28 to TRBJ1-6; D is possibly TRBD1 (6 bases). Trimming removed 6 bases from V and 8 bases from J, with 17 bases in between. This CDR3 has 15 amino acids. Looked up from germline, CDR1 is MDHEN and CDR2 is SYDVKM. The CDR3 region has the DNA TGTGCCAGCAGCCCACAGACAGGCCTACATTCACCCCTCCACTTT. Amino acids: CASSPQTGLHSPLHF. Using reference TRBV28 and TRBJ1-6 for the parts outside the CDR3, the full variable domain is DVKVTQSSRYLVKRTGEKVFLECVQDMDHENMFWYRQDPGLGLRLIYFSYDVKMKEKGDIPEGYSVSREKKERFSLILESASTNQTSMYLCASSPQTGLHSPLHFGNGTRLTVT.

The table lists this clonotype with many counts. V and J are TRBV30 and TRBJ2-3; D unclear. CDR3 size: 11 residues. Trimming left V 3 bases short and J 6 bases short, with 7 bases between. CDR1 is GTSNPN and CDR2 is SVGIG in the germline V gene (reference sequence). The CDR3 protein is CAWRSVDTQYF. In DNA form, the CDR3 reads TGTGCCTGGAGGTCGGTGGATACGCAGTATTTT.

In its sample, this clonotype was seen a few times. The rearrangement joins TRBV7-8 to TRBJ2-3, with D tentatively TRBD1 (5 bases). The CDR3 contains 15 residues. V gave up 2 bases and J gave up 6 bases, with 15 bases separating them. CDR1 is SGHVS and CDR2 is FQNEAQ in the germline V gene. The DNA of the CDR3 is TGTGCCAGCAGCTTACGCAGGGTCAGTATGGATACGCAGTATTTT. This encodes CASSLRRVSMDTQYF.

This chain links TRBV27 with TRBJ2-6, with D possibly called TRBD1 or TRBD2 (6 bases each). The CDR3 length is 17 residues. Germline V gene sequence: CDR1 MNHEY, CDR2 SMNVEV (reference sequence). The V end lost 1 base, the J end lost 1 base, and 11 bases lay between the germline ends. CDR3 protein: CASSLFTGTSGANVLTF. For the CDR3, the DNA is TGTGCCAGCAGTTTATTTACAGGGACTTCTGGGGCCAACGTCCTGACTTTC.

The chain has TRBV5-1 and TRBJ2-5; D perhaps matches TRBD1 (5 bases). CDR3 size: 14 residues. The germline V and J ends were trimmed by 0 bases and 3 bases, with 9 bases remaining between them. Per germline, CDR1 SGHRS and CDR2 YFSETQ. The CDR3 nucleotides read TGCGCCAGCAGCTTGGGTCTCAGGGAAGAGACCCAGTACTTC. This sequence encodes CASSLGLREETQYF.

This clonotype has a count of ten or more. The genes are TRBV5-1 and TRBJ1-1, with a weak D call TRBD1 (6 bases). V gave up 3 bases and J gave up 2 bases, with 17 bases separating them. The CDR3 has 16 amino acids. Per the germline V gene, CDR1 is SGHRS and CDR2 is YFSETQ. The CDR3 protein is CASSSGGGTVNTEAFF. The CDR3 bases are TGCGCCAGCAGCTCTGGAGGGGGGACGGTAAACACTGAAGCTTTCTTT.